The rows below give T cell receptor beta chains drawn from one sample of a study of T cell changes during pregnancy in multiple sclerosis. Profiling relied on immunoSEQ multiplex PCR, and the TCRdb table lists in-frame clones only, not all of them. The top ten clones hold 1.6% of a sample with approximately 72,000 clones, 80% to 95% of them seen once. The input for sequencing was peripheral blood, taken in the first trimester of pregnancy. The source of these receptors is a female donor in good health, enrolled as a control in a pregnancy study. The CDR3 runs from the conserved cysteine through the conserved F or W. A D gene is named only where the DNA matches it firmly. Not every row has a clone size; where given, it reads once, few, many or a size class.

D gene: TRBD2
clone size: -
J gene: TRBJ2-1
V gene: TRBV7-9
CDR3 protein: CASSRSGSSNEQFF
CDR3 DNA: TGTGCCAGCAGCCGTAGCGGGAGCAGTAATGAGCAGTTCTTC

D gene: -
clone size: -
J gene: TRBJ2-2
V gene: TRBV5-1
CDR3 protein: CASSFGRGNTGELFF
CDR3 DNA: TGCGCCAGCAGCTTTGGTAGAGGGAACACCGGGGAGCTGTTTTTT

D gene: -
clone size: few
J gene: TRBJ1-1
V gene: TRBV28
CDR3 protein: CASSPHSGGPTEAFF
CDR3 DNA: TGTGCCAGCAGTCCTCATTCGGGGGGCCCTACTGAAGCTTTCTTT

D gene: -
clone size: -
J gene: TRBJ2-1
V gene: TRBV25-1
CDR3 protein: CASSPGADEQFF
CDR3 DNA: TGTGCCAGCAGCCCGGGAGCAGATGAGCAGTTCTTC

D gene: TRBD2
clone size: -
J gene: TRBJ2-3
V gene: TRBV7-9
CDR3 protein: CASSPRSTSGNTQYF
CDR3 DNA: TGTGCCAGCAGCCCCCGATCTACTAGCGGAAATACGCAGTATTTT

D gene: TRBD1
clone size: -
J gene: TRBJ1-2
V gene: TRBV27
CDR3 protein: CASSLDRDRGWVYGYTF
CDR3 DNA: TGTGCCAGCAGTTTGGACAGGGACCGTGGATGGGTATATGGCTACACCTTC

D gene: -
clone size: -
J gene: TRBJ2-1
V gene: TRBV9
CDR3 protein: CASSPPGTSPYNEQFF
CDR3 DNA: TGTGCCAGCAGCCCACCCGGGACTTCACCTTACAATGAGCAGTTCTTC

D gene: -
clone size: -
J gene: TRBJ2-3
V gene: TRBV5-6
CDR3 protein: CASSLAVFSDTQYF
CDR3 DNA: TGTGCCAGCAGCTTGGCGGTTTTCTCGGATACGCAGTATTTT

D gene: TRBD1
clone size: -
J gene: TRBJ1-1
V gene: TRBV5-1
CDR3 protein: CASSLQGASTEAFF
CDR3 DNA: TGCGCCAGCAGCTTACAGGGGGCAAGCACTGAAGCTTTCTTT

D gene: TRBD1
clone size: -
J gene: TRBJ1-3
V gene: TRBV7-9
CDR3 protein: CASSGMTGDSSGNTIYF
CDR3 DNA: TGTGCCAGCAGCGGCATGACAGGGGACAGCTCTGGAAACACCATATATTTT

D gene: -
clone size: -
J gene: TRBJ2-3
V gene: TRBV6-5
CDR3 protein: CASTRQGTDTQYF
CDR3 DNA: TGTGCCAGCACACGACAGGGCACAGATACGCAGTATTTT

D gene: -
clone size: -
J gene: TRBJ1-3
V gene: TRBV9
CDR3 protein: CASSVAQGRTSGNTIYF
CDR3 DNA: TGTGCCAGCAGCGTAGCGCAGGGCAGGACAAGTGGAAACACCATATATTTT

D gene: TRBD2
clone size: -
J gene: TRBJ2-3
V gene: TRBV4-1
CDR3 protein: CASSQEPSGLTDTQYF
CDR3 DNA: TGCGCCAGCAGCCAAGAACCTAGCGGCCTCACAGATACGCAGTATTTT

D gene: -
clone size: -
J gene: TRBJ1-5
V gene: TRBV7-9
CDR3 protein: CASSDRGNQPQHF
CDR3 DNA: TGTGCCAGCAGCGACCGGGGTAATCAGCCCCAGCATTTT

D gene: TRBD1
clone size: -
J gene: TRBJ1-1
V gene: TRBV4-1
CDR3 protein: CASSQDPAGQGAEAFF
CDR3 DNA: TGCGCCAGCAGCCAAGATCCCGCCGGACAGGGAGCTGAAGCTTTCTTT